Below are 12 T cell receptor beta chains sequenced from a single sample in a study of blood T cell repertoires in COVID-19. TCRdb's copy holds only in-frame clones and misses some; the assay was immunoSEQ multiplex PCR. The sample has 120,000 to 150,000 clones, approximately 85% seen once. Sequencing was carried out using peripheral blood. These receptors were obtained from a woman aged 60-75 years with COVID-19, enrolled during active disease.

The J gene is TRBJ1-2, the V gene TRBV21-1; the table's D call of TRBD1 was not tested on the DNA. TRBV21-1 is termed a pseudogene. This CDR3 is built from 11 residues. CDR3 nucleotide sequence: TGTGCCAGCAGGGGCAGCTATGGCTACACCTTC. Its protein is CASRGSYGYTF.

V usage is TRBV4-3 and J usage is TRBJ2-1; D is possibly TRBD2 (7 bases). The CDR3 is made up of 16 amino acids. Germline loops: CDR1 LGHNA, CDR2 YSLEER. V was trimmed by 2 bases and J by 7 bases, leaving 18 bases between them. CDR3 in DNA: TGCGCCAGCAGCCAACTCGCACCGGGGGGCGGAAATGAGCAGTTCTTC. Its protein product is CASSQLAPGGGNEQFF.

The rearrangement links TRBV19 to TRBJ2-2; D perhaps matches TRBD1 (6 bases). Trimming took 2 bases from V and 5 from J, leaving 12 bases between them. Germline assignment: CDR1 LNHDA and CDR2 SQIVND (reference sequence). This CDR3 region has 15 residues. This CDR3 reads CASSITGSKTGELFF. DNA of the CDR3: TGTGCCAGTAGTATAACAGGGTCAAAGACCGGGGAGCTGTTTTTT.

V gene TRBV5-1 combines with J gene TRBJ1-4, with D maybe TRBD1 (5 bases). The CDR3 extends over 15 amino acids. Germline CDR1 reads SGHRS; CDR2 reads YFSETQ. V shed 7 bases and J shed 5 bases, with 18 bases lying between them. The CDR3 coding sequence is TGCGCCAGCTCACCGATGGGAAGGGGAAATGAAAAACTGTTTTTT. Translated: CASSPMGRGNEKLFF. Based on the CDR3 plus reference TRBV5-1 and TRBJ1-4, the full variable domain is KAGVTQTPRYLIKTRGQQVTLSCSPISGHRSVSWYQQTPGQGLQFLFEYFSETQRNKGNFPGRFSGRQFSNSRSEMNVSTLELGDSALYLCASSPMGRGNEKLFFGSGTQLSVL.

This chain connects TRBV4-2 to TRBJ2-3, with D tentatively TRBD1 (5 bases). The CDR3 extends over 14 amino acids. Looked up from germline, CDR1 is LGHNA and CDR2 is YNFKEQ. The V gene lost 0 bases and the J gene lost 5 bases, with 9 bases spanning the gap. CDR3 residues: CASSQDLREDTQYF. CDR3 bases: TGTGCCAGCAGCCAAGATCTCAGGGAAGATACGCAGTATTTT.

The rearrangement links TRBV6-2 or TRBV6-3 to TRBJ1-2, with TRBD1 identical over 7 bases. This CDR3 has 13 residues. Unmatched junction bases numbered 5, after V lost 7 bases and J lost 3 bases. CDR1 is MNHEY, CDR2 SVGEGT, per germline. Here the CDR3 reads CASNPTGHYGYTF. The CDR3 coding sequence is TGTGCCAGCAACCCGACAGGGCACTATGGCTACACCTTC.

The rearrangement links TRBV19 to TRBJ2-2; TRBD2 matches 12 bases. Per germline, CDR1 LNHDA and CDR2 SQIVND (reference sequence). Germline trimming cut 4 bases from V and 7 bases from J; bases unmatched to any gene: 7. The CDR3 totals 16 residues. The CDR3 nucleotides read TGTGCCAGTAGTACCTCTAGCGGGGGGGCAATCGGGGAGCTGTTTTTT. Protein sequence: CASSTSSGGAIGELFF.

V gene TRBV19 combines with J gene TRBJ2-6, with a possible D match to TRBD1 (6 bases). Germline V gives CDR1 LNHDA, CDR2 SQIVND (reference sequence). This CDR3 has 16 amino acids. Trimming took off 4 bases at V and 4 bases at J, with 14 bases between the two ends. CDR3 residues: CASSRLDSSGANVLTF. The CDR3 DNA is TGTGCCAGTAGTAGACTGGACAGTTCAGGGGCCAACGTCCTGACTTTC. Looking up the rest from reference TRBV19 and TRBJ2-6 gives the full variable domain: DGGITQSPKYLFRKEGQNVTLSCEQNLNHDAMYWYRQDPGQGLRLIYYSQIVNDFQKGDIAEGYSVSREKKESFPLTVTSAQKNPTAFYLCASSRLDSSGANVLTFGAGSRLTVL.

The chain has TRBV6-2 or TRBV6-3 and TRBJ2-7; D unresolved. The CDR3 has 14 residues. V was clipped by 6 bases and J by 3 bases, with 15 bases between them. CDR1 and CDR2 from the germline V gene are MNHEY and SVGEGT. The CDR3 loop reads CASSPKLYHYEQYF. The CDR3 bases are TGTGCCAGCAGCCCGAAGCTATACCACTACGAGCAGTACTTC.

Worth noting for this clone: The DNA is left out, because the CDR3 cannot be placed on it with certainty; the CDR3 is given as TCRdb lists it. The V and J genes are TRBV11-2 and TRBJ2-7; the DNA was not compared with TRBD2, the D call given in the table. CDR1 and CDR2 (germline): SGHAT, FQNNGV. Termini included, the CDR3 measures 15 amino acids. Here the CDR3 reads CASSFGPGLAREQYF.

The chain links TRBV3-1 (or the pseudogene TRBV3-2) to TRBJ2-7, with D possibly TRBD2 on 6 matching bases. The V gene's germline CDR1 is LGHDT and CDR2 YNNKEL (reference sequence). The CDR3 spans 14 residues. Trimming shortened V by 1 base and J by 4 bases, and 11 bases separated the two germline ends. CDR3 region: CASSQAGVSYEQYF. The CDR3 coding sequence is TGTGCCAGCAGCCAAGCGGGGGTCTCTTACGAGCAGTACTTC.

V is TRBV19 and J is TRBJ1-3; D is uncertain. V lost 1 base to trimming and J lost 2 bases, with 15 bases between them. There are 17 residues in the CDR3. The V gene's germline CDR1 is LNHDA and CDR2 SQIVND (reference sequence). DNA of the CDR3: TGTGCCAGTAGTATAGGGAGGAATACATCTCCTGGAAACACCATATATTTT. It specifies CASSIGRNTSPGNTIYF.